This T cell receptor (beta chain) comes out of a study of T cell repertoires in ileal Crohn's disease. Background on the study: Postoperative therapy was given to about half: around 12 thiopurines, some 18 anti-TNF agents.

Clones were sequenced by immunoSEQ multiplex PCR, and TCRdb holds only the in-frame ones, with some missing. The repertoire consists of around 15,000 clones, with 80% to 95% occurring once and the leading ten covering 6.5% to 7.5%. The ends were cut back, 0 bases at V and 9 bases at J, with 18 bases in the middle. The CDR3 runs 16 residues. The V gene's germline CDR1 is MNHNS and CDR2 SASEGT. Documented time point: inflamed ileum from the surgical specimen. This TCR came from an adult with Crohn's disease. This rearrangement joins TRBV6-1 to TRBJ1-3, with D maybe TRBD1 (5 bases). The material sequenced was ileal tissue. CDR3 sequence: CASSEAAGTAKFTIYF. The CDR3 nucleotides are TGTGCCAGCAGTGAAGCGGCCGGGACGGCGAAATTCACCATATATTTT.